This T cell receptor beta chain is from a study of Ad26.COV2.S vaccination and SARS-CoV-2 variants. Study details: Ad26.COV2.S arm of COV1001 included the donor. Each vaccinee took Ad26.COV2.S intramuscularly, once or twice 56 days apart.

Overall study results and limits: The analyses of TCR breadth and depth may have understated the size of total T cell responses. The placebo group had lower spike-specific TCR breadth than the vaccine recipients did.

The data were produced by immunoSEQ multiplex PCR, yet TCRdb's version contains in-frame clones alone and is incomplete. This table has about 350,000 clones, 65% to 90% appearing once. Treatment of the sample: around 19 received Ad26.COV2.S at low or high dose, single or two shots; about 5 received placebo; per-sample allocation not given. On day 63 after the first injection, vaccine and placebo recipients gave samples. About this clone: The antigen is undetermined.

The CDR3 has 15 amino acids. V lost 3 bases, J lost 2 bases, and 5 bases stayed unmatched. Germline V CDR1 and CDR2: LGHNA, YSLEER. The clonotype comes from a person between 18 and 60 years old who received the Ad26.COV2.S COVID-19 vaccine or a placebo. The material was peripheral blood, obtained in a trial of Ad26.COV2.S vaccine versus placebo. V usage is TRBV4-3 and J usage is TRBJ2-7, with 9 bases aligning to TRBD1. The CDR3 DNA is TGCGCCAGCAGCCAGGACCGGACAGGGGCCTACGAGCAGTACTTC. The encoded protein is CASSQDRTGAYEQYF.